The clone carrying this T cell receptor beta chain was recorded many times. Its specificity is unknown. This sample is drawn from a study of neurological immune-mediated disorders. Time point of the sample: longitudinal time-point 1 (baseline). Each CDR3 protein gets one entry after TCRdb re-called the 5' RACE reads with MiXCR. The sample lists fewer than 55,000 distinct CDR3 sequences, about 9.1% occurring once. The study's findings and limits: No CDR3 amino acid sequences were shared by expanded clones across subjects, suggesting private repertoires in all groups.

This CDR3 comprises 15 residues. J gave up 8 bases and V 3 bases, and 10 bases lay outside the gene matches. Per germline, CDR1 DFQATT and CDR2 SNEGSKA (reference sequence). The TCR originated in a middle-aged woman in good health. Sequenced sample: PBMCs. V is TRBV20-1 and J is TRBJ1-2; 12 positions match TRBD1. The CDR3: CSARTLGTGGGGYTF. CDR3 bases: TGCAGTGCTAGGACCCTGGGGACAGGGGGCGGCGGCTACACCTTC.